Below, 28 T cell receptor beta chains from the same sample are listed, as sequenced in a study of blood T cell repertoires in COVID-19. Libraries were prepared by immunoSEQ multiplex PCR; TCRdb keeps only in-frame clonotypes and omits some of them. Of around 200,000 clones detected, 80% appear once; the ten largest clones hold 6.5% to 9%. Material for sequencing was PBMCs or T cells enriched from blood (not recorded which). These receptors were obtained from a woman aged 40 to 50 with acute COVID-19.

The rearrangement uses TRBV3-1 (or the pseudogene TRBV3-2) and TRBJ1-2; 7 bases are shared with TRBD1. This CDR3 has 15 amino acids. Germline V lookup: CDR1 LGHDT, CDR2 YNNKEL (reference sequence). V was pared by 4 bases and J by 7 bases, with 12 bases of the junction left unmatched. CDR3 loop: CASSPAPRQGGGYTF. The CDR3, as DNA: TGTGCCAGCAGCCCGGCTCCAAGACAGGGAGGTGGCTACACCTTC.

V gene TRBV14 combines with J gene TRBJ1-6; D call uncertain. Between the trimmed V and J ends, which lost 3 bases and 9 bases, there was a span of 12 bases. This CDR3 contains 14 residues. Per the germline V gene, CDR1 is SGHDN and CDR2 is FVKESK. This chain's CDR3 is CASSHRGFGSPLHF. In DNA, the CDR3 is TGTGCCAGCAGCCATAGAGGGTTTGGTTCACCCCTCCACTTT.

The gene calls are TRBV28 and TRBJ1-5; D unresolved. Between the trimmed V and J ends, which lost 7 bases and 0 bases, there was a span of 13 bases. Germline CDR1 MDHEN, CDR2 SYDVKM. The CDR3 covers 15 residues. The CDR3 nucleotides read TGTGCCAGCACCCCAGGCAGTAATAGCAATCAGCCCCAGCATTTT. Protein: CASTPGSNSNQPQHF.

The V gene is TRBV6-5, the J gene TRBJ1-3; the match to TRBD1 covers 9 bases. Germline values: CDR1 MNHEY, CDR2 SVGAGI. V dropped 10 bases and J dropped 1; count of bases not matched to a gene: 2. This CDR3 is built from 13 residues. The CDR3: CATGTGSGNTIYF. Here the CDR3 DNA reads TGTGCCACCGGGACAGGGTCTGGAAACACCATATATTTT.

The CDR3 loop reads CASSADFRGGGELFF. DNA of the CDR3: TGTGCCAGCAGTGCTGATTTCAGGGGCGGAGGGGAGCTGTTTTTT. This chain connects TRBV2 to TRBJ2-2; possible D gene TRBD1, 6 bases. CDR3 size: 15 residues. CDR1 is SNHLY and CDR2 is FYNNEI in the germline V gene. V dropped 4 bases and J dropped 8 bases, with 17 bases sitting between them.

The CDR3 sequence: CSVEREGNYGYTF. The DNA for the CDR3 is TGCAGCGTTGAACGGGAGGGTAACTATGGCTACACCTTC. This chain links TRBV29-1 with TRBJ1-2; D call uncertain. The CDR3 has 13 amino acids. V dropped 2 bases and J dropped 1 base, with 8 bases sitting between them. The germline V gene has CDR1 SQVTM and CDR2 ANQGSEA. The variable domain in full, with the rest retrieved from reference TRBV29-1 and TRBJ1-2, is SAVISQKPSRDICQRGTSLTIQCQVDSQVTMMFWYRQQPGQSLTLIATANQGSEATYESGFVIDKFPISRPNLTFSTLTVSNMSPEDSSIYLCSVEREGNYGYTFGSGTRLTVV.

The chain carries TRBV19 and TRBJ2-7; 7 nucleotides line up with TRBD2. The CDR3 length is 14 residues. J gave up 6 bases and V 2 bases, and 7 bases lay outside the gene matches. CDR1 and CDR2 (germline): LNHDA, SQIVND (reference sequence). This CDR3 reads CASSIMAGEGEQYF. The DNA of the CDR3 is TGTGCCAGTAGTATAATGGCGGGAGAAGGCGAGCAGTACTTC. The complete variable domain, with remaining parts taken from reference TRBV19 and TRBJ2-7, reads DGGITQSPKYLFRKEGQNVTLSCEQNLNHDAMYWYRQDPGQGLRLIYYSQIVNDFQKGDIAEGYSVSREKKESFPLTVTSAQKNPTAFYLCASSIMAGEGEQYFGPGTRLTVT.

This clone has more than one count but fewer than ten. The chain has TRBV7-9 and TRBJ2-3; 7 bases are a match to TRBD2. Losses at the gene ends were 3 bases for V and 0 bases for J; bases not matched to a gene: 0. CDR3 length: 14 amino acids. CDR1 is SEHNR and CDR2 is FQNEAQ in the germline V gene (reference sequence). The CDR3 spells CASSLTSSTDTQYF. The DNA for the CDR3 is TGTGCCAGCAGCTTGACTAGCAGCACAGATACGCAGTATTTT.

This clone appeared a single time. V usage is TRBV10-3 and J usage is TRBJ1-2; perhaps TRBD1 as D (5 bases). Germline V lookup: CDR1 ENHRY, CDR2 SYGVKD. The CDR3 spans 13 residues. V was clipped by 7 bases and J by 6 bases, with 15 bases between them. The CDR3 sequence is CAITGNLGDGYTF. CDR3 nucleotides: TGTGCCATCACAGGGAATCTTGGTGATGGCTACACCTTC.

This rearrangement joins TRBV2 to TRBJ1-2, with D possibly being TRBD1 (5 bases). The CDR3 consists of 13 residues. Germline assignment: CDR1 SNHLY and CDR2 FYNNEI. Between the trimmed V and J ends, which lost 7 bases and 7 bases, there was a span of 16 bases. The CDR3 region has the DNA TGTGCCAGCAACTTACACGGGGGGTCTGGCTACACCTTC. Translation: CASNLHGGSGYTF.

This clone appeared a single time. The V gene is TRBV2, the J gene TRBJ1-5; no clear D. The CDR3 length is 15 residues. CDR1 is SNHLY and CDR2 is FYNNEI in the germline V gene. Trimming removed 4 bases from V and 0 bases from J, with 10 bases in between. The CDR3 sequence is CASSVEGISNQPQHF. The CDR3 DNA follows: TGTGCCAGCAGTGTCGAGGGAATTAGCAATCAGCCCCAGCATTTT.

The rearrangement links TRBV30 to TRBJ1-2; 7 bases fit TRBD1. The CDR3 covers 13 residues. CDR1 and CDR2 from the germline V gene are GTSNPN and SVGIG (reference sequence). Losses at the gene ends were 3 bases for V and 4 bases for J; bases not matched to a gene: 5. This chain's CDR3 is CAWSAGQSYGYTF. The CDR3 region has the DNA TGTGCCTGGAGCGCGGGACAGTCCTATGGCTACACCTTC.

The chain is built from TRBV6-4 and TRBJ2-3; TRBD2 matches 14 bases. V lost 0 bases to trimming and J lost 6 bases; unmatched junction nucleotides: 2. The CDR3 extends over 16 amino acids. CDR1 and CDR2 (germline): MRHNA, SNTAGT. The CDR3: CASSDSTSGGADTQYF. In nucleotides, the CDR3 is TGTGCCAGCAGTGACTCGACTAGCGGGGGGGCCGATACGCAGTATTTT.

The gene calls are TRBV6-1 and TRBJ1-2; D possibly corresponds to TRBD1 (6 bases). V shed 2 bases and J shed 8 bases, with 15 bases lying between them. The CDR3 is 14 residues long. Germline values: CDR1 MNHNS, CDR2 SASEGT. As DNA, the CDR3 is TGTGCCAGCAGTGAATTTTTTGGACAGACCGGCTACACCTTC. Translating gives CASSEFFGQTGYTF.

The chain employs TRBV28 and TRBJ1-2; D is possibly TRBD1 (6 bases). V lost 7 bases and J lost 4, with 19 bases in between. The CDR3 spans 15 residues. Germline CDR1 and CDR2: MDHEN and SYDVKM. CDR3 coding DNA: TGTGCCAGCAAATCCGGGGGGCTGCCGTCCTATGGCTACACCTTC. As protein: CASKSGGLPSYGYTF.

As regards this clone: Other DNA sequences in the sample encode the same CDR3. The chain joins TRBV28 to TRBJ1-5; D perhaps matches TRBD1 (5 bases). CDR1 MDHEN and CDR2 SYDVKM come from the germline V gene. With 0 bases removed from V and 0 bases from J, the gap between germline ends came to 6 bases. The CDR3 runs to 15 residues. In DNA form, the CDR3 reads TGTGCCAGCAGTTTATGGACAGATAGCAATCAGCCCCAGCATTTT. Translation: CASSLWTDSNQPQHF.

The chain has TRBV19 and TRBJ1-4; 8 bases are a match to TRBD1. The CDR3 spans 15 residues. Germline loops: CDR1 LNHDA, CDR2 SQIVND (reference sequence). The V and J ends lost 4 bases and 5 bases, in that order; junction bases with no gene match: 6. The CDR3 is CASSTSGGANEKLFF. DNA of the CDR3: TGTGCCAGTAGTACCTCAGGGGGCGCGAATGAAAAACTGTTTTTT.

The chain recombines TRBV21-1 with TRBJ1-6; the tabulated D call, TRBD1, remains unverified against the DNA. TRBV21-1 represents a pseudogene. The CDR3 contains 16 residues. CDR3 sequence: CASSKSTGAFTSPLHF. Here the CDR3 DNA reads TGTGCCAGCAGCAAATCCACAGGGGCGTTTACTTCACCCCTCCACTTT.

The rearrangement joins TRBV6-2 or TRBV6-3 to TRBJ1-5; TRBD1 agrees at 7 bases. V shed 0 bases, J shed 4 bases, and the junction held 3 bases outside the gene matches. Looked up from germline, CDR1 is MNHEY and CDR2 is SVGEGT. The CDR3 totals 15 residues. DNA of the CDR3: TGTGCCAGCAGTTACTCGACAGGGTGGAATCAGCCCCAGCATTTT. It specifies CASSYSTGWNQPQHF.

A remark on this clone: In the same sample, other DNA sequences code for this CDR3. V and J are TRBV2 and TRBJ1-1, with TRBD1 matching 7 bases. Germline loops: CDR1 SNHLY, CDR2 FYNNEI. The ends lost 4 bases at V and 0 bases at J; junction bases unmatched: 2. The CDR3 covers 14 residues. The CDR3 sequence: CASSVDRVNTEAFF. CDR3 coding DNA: TGTGCCAGCAGTGTAGACAGGGTGAACACTGAAGCTTTCTTT.

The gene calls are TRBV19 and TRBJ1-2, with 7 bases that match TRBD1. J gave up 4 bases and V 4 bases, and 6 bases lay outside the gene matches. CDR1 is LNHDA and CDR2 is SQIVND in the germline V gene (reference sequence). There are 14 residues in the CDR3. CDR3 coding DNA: TGTGCCAGTAGTACGTCAGGACAGGCCTATGGCTACACCTTC. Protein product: CASSTSGQAYGYTF.

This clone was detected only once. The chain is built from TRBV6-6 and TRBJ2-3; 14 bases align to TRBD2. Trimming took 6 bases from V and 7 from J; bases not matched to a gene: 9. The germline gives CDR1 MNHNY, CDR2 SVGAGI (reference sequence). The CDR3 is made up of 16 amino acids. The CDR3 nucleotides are TGTGCCAGCAGCCGGACTAGCGGGGGGATAACAAATACGCAGTATTTT. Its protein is CASSRTSGGITNTQYF.

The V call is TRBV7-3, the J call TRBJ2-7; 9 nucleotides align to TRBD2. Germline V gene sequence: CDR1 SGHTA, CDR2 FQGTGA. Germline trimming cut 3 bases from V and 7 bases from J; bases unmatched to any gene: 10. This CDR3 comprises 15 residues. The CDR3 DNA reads TGTGCCAGCAGCTTGACCCCTAGCGGGACCGGAGAGCAGTACTTC. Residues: CASSLTPSGTGEQYF.

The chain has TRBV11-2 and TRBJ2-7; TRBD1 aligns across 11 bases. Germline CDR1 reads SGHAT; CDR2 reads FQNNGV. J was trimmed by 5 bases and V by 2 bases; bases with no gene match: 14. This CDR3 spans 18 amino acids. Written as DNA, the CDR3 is TGTGCCAGCAGCTTACGAGAGGTTCGGGGACAGGGGGGTAACGAGCAGTACTTC. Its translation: CASSLREVRGQGGNEQYF.

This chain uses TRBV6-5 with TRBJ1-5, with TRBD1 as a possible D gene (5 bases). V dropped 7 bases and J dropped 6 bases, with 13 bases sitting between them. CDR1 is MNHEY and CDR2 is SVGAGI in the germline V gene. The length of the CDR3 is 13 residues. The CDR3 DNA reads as TGTGCCAGCAAAACAGGACTAAGTCAGCCCCAGCATTTT. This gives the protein CASKTGLSQPQHF.

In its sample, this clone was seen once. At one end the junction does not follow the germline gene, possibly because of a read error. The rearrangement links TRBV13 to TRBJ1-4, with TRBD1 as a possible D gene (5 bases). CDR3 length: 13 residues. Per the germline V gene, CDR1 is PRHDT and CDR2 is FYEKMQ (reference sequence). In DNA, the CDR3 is TGTGCCAGCAGCGGACCGACAGCGAGAAAAACTGTTTTT. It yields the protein CASSGPTARKTVF.

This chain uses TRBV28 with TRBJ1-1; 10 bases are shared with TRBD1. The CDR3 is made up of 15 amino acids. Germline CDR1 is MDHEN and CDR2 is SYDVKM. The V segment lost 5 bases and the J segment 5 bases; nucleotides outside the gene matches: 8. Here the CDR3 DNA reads TGTGCCAGCAGTCCCACCCGACAGGGGGCTACTGAAGCTTTCTTT. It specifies CASSPTRQGATEAFF.

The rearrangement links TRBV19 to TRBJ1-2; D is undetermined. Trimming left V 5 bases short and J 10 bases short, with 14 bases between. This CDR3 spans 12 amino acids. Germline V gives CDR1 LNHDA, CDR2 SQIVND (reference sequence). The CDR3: CASSRTGLDYTF. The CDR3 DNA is TGTGCCAGTAGTCGGACTGGGCTGGACTACACCTTC.